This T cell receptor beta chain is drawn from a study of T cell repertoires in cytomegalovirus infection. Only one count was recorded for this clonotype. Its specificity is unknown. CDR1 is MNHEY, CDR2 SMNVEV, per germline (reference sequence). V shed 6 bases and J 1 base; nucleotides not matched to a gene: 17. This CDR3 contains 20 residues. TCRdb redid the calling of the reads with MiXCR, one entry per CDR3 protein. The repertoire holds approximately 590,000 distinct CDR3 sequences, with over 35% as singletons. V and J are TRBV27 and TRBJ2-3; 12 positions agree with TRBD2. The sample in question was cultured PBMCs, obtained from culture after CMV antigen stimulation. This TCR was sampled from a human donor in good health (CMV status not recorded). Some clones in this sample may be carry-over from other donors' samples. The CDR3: CASSSGLAGGGFPGTDTQYF. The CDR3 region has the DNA TGTGCCAGCAGCTCGGGGCTAGCGGGGGGGGGCTTTCCGGGCACAGATACGCAGTATTTT.